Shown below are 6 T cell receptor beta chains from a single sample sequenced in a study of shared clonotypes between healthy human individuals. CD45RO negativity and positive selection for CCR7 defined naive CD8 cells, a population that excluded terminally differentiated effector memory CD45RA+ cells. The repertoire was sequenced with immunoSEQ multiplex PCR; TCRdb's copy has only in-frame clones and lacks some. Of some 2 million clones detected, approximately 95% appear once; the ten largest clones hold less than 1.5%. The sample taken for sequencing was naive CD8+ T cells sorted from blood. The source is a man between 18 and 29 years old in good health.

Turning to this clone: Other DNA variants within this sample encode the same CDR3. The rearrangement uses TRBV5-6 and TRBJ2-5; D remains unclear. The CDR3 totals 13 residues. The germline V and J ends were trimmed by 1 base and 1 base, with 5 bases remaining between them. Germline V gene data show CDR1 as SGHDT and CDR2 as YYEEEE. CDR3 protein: CASSLSLQETQYF. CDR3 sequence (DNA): TGTGCCAGCAGCTTGTCCCTCCAAGAGACCCAGTACTTC.

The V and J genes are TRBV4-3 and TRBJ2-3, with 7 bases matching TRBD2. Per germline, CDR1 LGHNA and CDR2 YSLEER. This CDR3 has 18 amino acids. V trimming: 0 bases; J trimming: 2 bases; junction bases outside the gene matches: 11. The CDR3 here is CASSQDHLLLADTDTQYF. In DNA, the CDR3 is TGCGCCAGCAGCCAAGATCATCTTCTGCTAGCGGACACAGATACGCAGTATTTT.

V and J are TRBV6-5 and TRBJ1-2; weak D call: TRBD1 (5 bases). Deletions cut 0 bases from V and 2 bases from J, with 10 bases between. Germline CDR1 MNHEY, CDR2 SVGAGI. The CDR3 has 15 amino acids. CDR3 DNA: TGTGCCAGCAGTTACTCGACTTCAGGGAACTATGGCTACACCTTC. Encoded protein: CASSYSTSGNYGYTF.

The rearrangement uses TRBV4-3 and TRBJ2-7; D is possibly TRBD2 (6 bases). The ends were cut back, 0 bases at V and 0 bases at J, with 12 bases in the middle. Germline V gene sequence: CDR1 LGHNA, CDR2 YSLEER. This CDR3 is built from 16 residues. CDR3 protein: CASSQDTQGLSYEQYF. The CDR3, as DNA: TGCGCCAGCAGCCAAGATACCCAGGGACTCTCCTACGAGCAGTACTTC.

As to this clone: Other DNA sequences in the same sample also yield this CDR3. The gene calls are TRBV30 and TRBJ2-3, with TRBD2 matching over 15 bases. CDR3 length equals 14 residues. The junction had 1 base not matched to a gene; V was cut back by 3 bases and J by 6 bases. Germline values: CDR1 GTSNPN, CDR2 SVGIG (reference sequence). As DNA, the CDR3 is TGTGCCTGGAGCGGGACTAGCGGGAGGGATACGCAGTATTTT. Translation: CAWSGTSGRDTQYF.

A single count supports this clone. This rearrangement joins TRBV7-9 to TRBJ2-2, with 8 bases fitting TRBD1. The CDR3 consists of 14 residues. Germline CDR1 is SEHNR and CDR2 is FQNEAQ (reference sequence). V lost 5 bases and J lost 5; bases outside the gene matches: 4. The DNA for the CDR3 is TGTGCCAGCAGCAGCAGGGGGCAAACCGGGGAGCTGTTTTTT. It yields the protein CASSSRGQTGELFF.